The T cell receptor beta chain under discussion was sequenced for a study of blood T cells in healthy people across ages. This CDR3 contains 15 residues. The germline CDR1 and CDR2 sequences are MDHEN and SYDVKM. Primers used in a second PCR of about 7 to 11 cycles were a sample-barcoded 5' primer and a J-beta primer mix. TCRdb passed the 5' RACE reads through MiXCR, listing each CDR3 protein once. The sample consists of fewer than 750,000 distinct CDR3 sequences, over 40% of them appearing once. The chain couples TRBV28 to TRBJ2-5; TRBD1 agrees at 9 bases. The better agreement between TRBJ2-7 and the DNA end casts doubt on the J call. This clonotype originated in an elderly woman in good health. The sample consisted of blood. The CDR3 bases are TGTGCCAGCAGCTCCAGACAGGGGGTCTCTACCGAGCAGTACTTC. It specifies CASSSRQGVSTEQYF.